This TCR beta chain was sequenced during a study of graft-versus-host responses after intestinal transplantation. A word on this clone: Its antigen is currently unknown.

The method was immunoSEQ multiplex PCR; TCRdb's version includes in-frame clones alone and lacks a portion of them. Counted here are fewer than 30,000 clones, 93% occurring once; the ten biggest clones make up around 0.54%. Study observations and caveats: Some GvH clones were seen earlier in gut or blood, suggesting intestinal origin.

The CDR3 extends over 13 amino acids. V lost 1 base and J 9 bases, leaving 11 bases between the germline ends. From germline, CDR1 is LNHDA and CDR2 SQIVND (reference sequence). The sample in question was PBMCs, obtained 18 days after transplant. The V call is TRBV19, the J call TRBJ2-3, with a weak D call TRBD2 (6 bases). This TCR was sampled from a human patient who received an intestinal transplant, so some T cells may come from the graft donor. This CDR3 reads CASSIGLGRTQYF. The CDR3 nucleotides read TGTGCCAGTAGTATAGGACTAGGTCGCACGCAGTATTTT.